This paragraph reports one T cell receptor (beta chain). What it binds is unknown. The data derive from a study of monozygotic twins with cystic fibrosis. There are 11 residues in the CDR3. Trimming stripped 1 base from V and 9 bases from J, with 4 bases between. Germline V gene data show CDR1 as SGHDN and CDR2 as FVKESK. The data were produced by immunoSEQ multiplex PCR, yet TCRdb's version contains in-frame clones alone and is incomplete. This sample has about 32,000 clones, with under 95% found just once. Study outcomes and limitations: Median Simpson clonality of roughly 0.0093 suggested naive T cells predominated.

This receptor was taken from a girl between 2 and 10 years old with cystic fibrosis. V gene TRBV14 combines with J gene TRBJ2-1, with D unresolved. The sequenced sample consisted of blood. The DNA for the CDR3 is TGTGCCAGCAGCCAAGGAGGTGAGCAGTTCTTC. Translation: CASSQGGEQFF.